These 24 T cell receptor beta chains came from one sample sequenced in a study of blood T cell repertoires in COVID-19. The method was immunoSEQ multiplex PCR; TCRdb's version includes in-frame clones alone and lacks a portion of them. Of under 250,000 clones listed, 86% are singletons. The sample was peripheral blood. The receptors were sampled from an elderly woman with COVID-19, enrolled during active disease.

The chain employs TRBV7-9 and TRBJ2-7; 7 bases match TRBD1. The junction had 3 bases not matched to a gene; V was cut back by 4 bases and J by 6 bases. The CDR3 loop spans 12 amino acids. Germline lookup yields CDR1 SEHNR and CDR2 FQNEAQ (reference sequence). The CDR3: CASSSTGSEQYF. CDR3 bases: TGTGCCAGCAGCTCGACAGGGTCCGAGCAGTACTTC.

V gene TRBV5-1 combines with J gene TRBJ2-5, with 14 nucleotides matching TRBD2. Unmatched junction bases numbered 8, after V lost 4 bases and J lost 0 bases. The CDR3 spans 18 residues. CDR1 is SGHRS, CDR2 YFSETQ, per germline. CDR3 loop: CASSLGLAGGPDQETQYF. The CDR3 DNA reads TGCGCCAGCAGCCTCGGACTAGCGGGGGGACCAGACCAAGAGACCCAGTACTTC.

The V call is TRBV2, the J call TRBJ1-1; a possible D gene is TRBD1 (6 bases). Germline values: CDR1 SNHLY, CDR2 FYNNEI. The CDR3 consists of 15 residues. V dropped 7 bases and J dropped 2 bases, with 17 bases sitting between them. CDR3 nucleotide sequence: TGTGCCAGCATTCAAACAGGGTTTCAAAACACTGAAGCTTTCTTT. This encodes CASIQTGFQNTEAFF.

The V and J genes are TRBV2 and TRBJ1-5; the D gene is possibly TRBD1 (5 bases). CDR1 and CDR2 from the germline V gene are SNHLY and FYNNEI. Trimming cost V 7 bases and J 11 bases, with 24 bases left between them. This CDR3 spans 15 amino acids. The CDR3 reads CASKPLGADFRAQHF. The CDR3, as DNA: TGTGCCAGCAAGCCCCTAGGGGCCGACTTTCGGGCCCAGCATTTT. Drawing the rest from reference TRBV2 and TRBJ1-5, the complete variable domain is EPEVTQTPSHQVTQMGQEVILRCVPISNHLYFYWYRQILGQKVEFLVSFYNNEISEKSEIFDDQFSVERPDGSNFTLKIRSTKLEDSAMYFCASKPLGADFRAQHFGDGTRLSIL.

In its sample, this clone was seen once. The V gene is TRBV5-1, the J gene TRBJ2-3; 11 nucleotides agree with TRBD2. CDR3 length: 14 residues. J lost 6 bases, V lost 2 bases, and 2 bases had no gene match. Looked up from germline, CDR1 is SGHRS and CDR2 is YFSETQ. The CDR3 nucleotides are TGCGCCAGCAGCTTTAGCGGGGGGGCGGATACGCAGTATTTT. It is translated as CASSFSGGADTQYF.

The chain has TRBV5-1 and TRBJ1-6; D possibly corresponds to TRBD1 (6 bases). The CDR3 consists of 16 residues. V was shortened by 4 bases and J by 8 bases, with 19 bases between the two germline ends. CDR1 SGHRS and CDR2 YFSETQ come from the germline V gene. CDR3 sequence reads: CASSPGGGSIYSPLHF. The CDR3 coding sequence is TGCGCCAGCAGCCCGGGGGGGGGCAGCATTTATTCACCCCTCCACTTT.

This sequence joins TRBV7-2 and TRBJ1-1, with D perhaps TRBD1 (5 bases). Trimming stripped 0 bases from V and 2 bases from J, with 10 bases between. Germline V gives CDR1 SGHTA, CDR2 FQGNSA. The CDR3 is 15 residues long. The CDR3, as DNA: TGTGCCAGCAGCTTAGCGCCAGGGATAAACACTGAAGCTTTCTTT. It yields the protein CASSLAPGINTEAFF.

This chain links TRBV5-1 with TRBJ1-1; D is ambiguous. CDR3 length: 15 residues. V was clipped by 4 bases and J by 0 bases, with 13 bases between them. Germline-derived CDR1 and CDR2 are SGHRS and YFSETQ. As DNA, the CDR3 is TGCGCCAGCAGCCCGGCCCGAGGAGTGAACACTGAAGCTTTCTTT. This gives the protein CASSPARGVNTEAFF.

The chain uses TRBV19 and TRBJ1-5, with D possibly matching TRBD1 (6 bases). The germline V gene encodes CDR1 LNHDA and CDR2 SQIVND (reference sequence). This CDR3 spans 13 amino acids. Trimming pared 7 bases from V and 11 bases from J, leaving 18 bases between. CDR3 nucleotide sequence: TGTGCCAGTACCCCGGGACAAGGCGGTGCCCAGCATTTT. This codes for CASTPGQGGAQHF.

The chain recombines TRBV7-8 with TRBJ2-2; 8 bases agree with TRBD2. Looked up from germline, CDR1 is SGHVS and CDR2 is FQNEAQ. The CDR3 totals 14 residues. After removal of 9 bases from V and 2 bases from J, the junction contained 5 bases not matched to a gene. The CDR3: CASSGDYNTGELFF. The DNA of the CDR3 is TGTGCCAGTAGCGGGGACTATAACACCGGGGAGCTGTTTTTT.

V and J are TRBV5-3 and TRBJ2-5; the D gene is possibly TRBD1 (5 bases). TRBV5-3 falls under the ORF class, with uncertain function. CDR3 size: 17 residues. Trimming took off 4 bases at V and 5 bases at J, with 24 bases between the two ends. The CDR3: CARSACMVRALWETQYF. The CDR3 bases are TGTGCCAGAAGCGCCTGCATGGTCAGGGCGTTATGGGAGACCCAGTACTTC.

This chain links TRBV6-6 with TRBJ1-5, with TRBD1 matching 8 bases. The trim removed 6 bases at V and 4 bases at J, leaving 11 bases unmatched. Looked up from germline, CDR1 is MNHNY and CDR2 is SVGAGI (reference sequence). The CDR3 has 16 residues. The CDR3 is CASSLGNRQGNQPQHF. CDR3 sequence (DNA): TGTGCCAGCAGCTTGGGGAACCGACAGGGGAATCAGCCCCAGCATTTT.

The J gene is TRBJ2-2, the V gene TRBV6-2 or TRBV6-3; no definite D call. V was trimmed by 2 bases and J by 4 bases, leaving 11 bases between them. CDR3 length equals 15 residues. The germline CDR1 and CDR2 sequences are MNHEY and SVGEGT. CDR3 protein: CASSYLVVSTGELFF. In nucleotides, the CDR3 is TGTGCCAGCAGTTACCTAGTAGTGAGCACCGGGGAGCTGTTTTTT.

This chain links TRBV6-6 with TRBJ2-2; tentative D call: TRBD2 (6 bases). In germline, CDR1 is MNHNY, CDR2 SVGAGI (reference sequence). This CDR3 has 15 residues. The ends were cut back, 2 bases at V and 6 bases at J, with 13 bases in the middle. This CDR3 is CASSYPRTGAGELFF. In nucleotides, the CDR3 is TGTGCCAGCAGTTACCCTCGTACGGGGGCCGGGGAGCTGTTTTTT.

This clone was recorded only once. The CDR3 is CASSLQGYGTQYF. CDR3 in DNA: TGTGCCAGCAGCTTGCAGGGGTACGGGACCCAGTACTTC. The chain carries TRBV5-5 and TRBJ2-5; D might be TRBD1 (6 bases). The CDR3 contains 13 residues. V lost 1 base to trimming and J lost 7 bases, with 11 bases between them. Germline CDR1 reads SGHKS; CDR2 reads YYEKEE (reference sequence).

CDR3 in DNA: TGTGCCAGCTCCCGACAGCCGAACACTGAAGCTTTCTTT. Amino acids: CASSRQPNTEAFF. V is TRBV12-3 or TRBV12-4 and J is TRBJ1-1, with a tentative D call TRBD1 (5 bases). Trimming removed 8 bases at V and 1 base at J, with 11 bases between. CDR3 length equals 13 residues.

This clone has a single count. The V and J genes are TRBV3-1 (or the pseudogene TRBV3-2) and TRBJ1-3; no firm D call. The V gene's germline CDR1 is LGHDT and CDR2 YNNKEL (reference sequence). With 3 bases removed from V and 5 bases from J, the gap between germline ends came to 8 bases. This CDR3 region has 13 residues. The CDR3 DNA follows: TGTGCCAGCAGCCAGGTATGGCGAAACACCATATATTTT. Protein sequence: CASSQVWRNTIYF.

This clone was detected a few times. The chain links TRBV6-5 to TRBJ1-2, with D perhaps TRBD1 (5 bases). CDR3 length: 15 amino acids. Germline CDR1 MNHEY, CDR2 SVGAGI. Trimming shortened V by 6 bases and J by 3 bases, and 17 bases separated the two germline ends. CDR3 region: CASSTGGGPDYGYTF. The DNA for the CDR3 is TGTGCCAGCAGCACGGGGGGAGGGCCCGACTATGGCTACACCTTC.

The V call is TRBV5-1, the J call TRBJ1-4; the D is unclear. There are 14 residues in the CDR3. V lost 7 bases and J lost 5, with 15 bases in between. The germline V gene encodes CDR1 SGHRS and CDR2 YFSETQ. CDR3 region: CASGPGGGNEKLFF. The CDR3 bases are TGCGCCAGCGGGCCGGGAGGAGGAAATGAAAAACTGTTTTTT. Combining the CDR3 with reference TRBV5-1 and TRBJ1-4 gives the whole variable domain KAGVTQTPRYLIKTRGQQVTLSCSPISGHRSVSWYQQTPGQGLQFLFEYFSETQRNKGNFPGRFSGRQFSNSRSEMNVSTLELGDSALYLCASGPGGGNEKLFFGSGTQLSVL.

The V and J genes are TRBV19 and TRBJ1-1; D is perhaps TRBD1 (5 bases). The CDR3 runs 13 residues. The germline V gene has CDR1 LNHDA and CDR2 SQIVND (reference sequence). V lost 4 bases, J lost 4 bases, and 10 bases lay in between. The CDR3 DNA follows: TGTGCCAGTAGTACCTCGACAGCCACTGAAGCTTTCTTT. Its translation: CASSTSTATEAFF.

The rearrangement links TRBV2 to TRBJ2-3, with D tentatively TRBD2 (6 bases). The germline gives CDR1 SNHLY, CDR2 FYNNEI. Trimming took 7 bases from V and 6 from J, leaving 17 bases between them. The CDR3 loop spans 14 amino acids. In DNA form, the CDR3 reads TGTGCCAGCACCTGGACTAACCAGGGCGATACGCAGTATTTT. This sequence encodes CASTWTNQGDTQYF.

The V and J genes are TRBV19 and TRBJ1-2, with D perhaps TRBD1 (6 bases). The ends were cut back, 5 bases at V and 5 bases at J, with 15 bases in the middle. This CDR3 spans 14 amino acids. Germline V gene lookup returns CDR1 LNHDA and CDR2 SQIVND (reference sequence). Here the CDR3 reads CASSPGQLKYGYTF. For the CDR3, the DNA is TGTGCCAGTAGTCCCGGACAGCTTAAGTATGGCTACACCTTC.

The chain joins TRBV19 to TRBJ1-3; 8 nucleotides align to TRBD1. Germline V gene data show CDR1 as LNHDA and CDR2 as SQIVND (reference sequence). The CDR3 is 15 amino acids. With 8 bases clipped from V and 0 bases from J, the junction kept 6 bases outside the gene matches. The CDR3 sequence: CASRTGSHSGNTIYF. For the CDR3, the DNA is TGTGCCAGTCGGACAGGGAGCCACTCTGGAAACACCATATATTTT.

This clone has more than one count but fewer than ten. The V call is TRBV18, the J call TRBJ1-3; TRBD1 matches at 7 bases. The CDR3 extends over 18 amino acids. Per germline, CDR1 KGHSH and CDR2 LQKENI. The J segment lost 0 bases and the V segment lost 4 bases, leaving 12 bases of the junction unmatched. The CDR3 nucleotides read TGTGCCAGCTCACGAAACAATCCGGGACAGAGCTCTGGAAACACCATATATTTT. It codes for CASSRNNPGQSSGNTIYF.